This is a list of T cell receptor beta chains from one sample in a study of neurological immune-mediated disorders. TCRdb analysed the 5' RACE reads with MiXCR anew, one entry per CDR3 protein. This table has roughly 70,000 distinct CDR3 sequences, roughly 4.9% appearing once. The sequenced sample was PBMCs. The receptors derive from a woman between 65 and 79 years old with multiple sclerosis. Both conserved end residues are part of each CDR3.

v_call: TRBV5-1; cdr3_length: 13; j_call: TRBJ2-7; cdr3_aa: CASSLEGRYEQYF
v_call: TRBV5-1; cdr3_length: 16; j_call: TRBJ2-6; cdr3_aa: CASSLTGGSGANVLTF
v_call: TRBV3-1; cdr3_length: 13; j_call: TRBJ2-3; cdr3_aa: CASSQDGGATQYF
v_call: TRBV11-2; cdr3_length: 19; j_call: TRBJ2-3; cdr3_aa: CASSLDQVGTKRLGDTQYF
v_call: TRBV21-1; cdr3_length: 18; j_call: TRBJ2-7; cdr3_aa: CASSKEELAGGFLYEQYF
v_call: TRBV9; cdr3_length: 14; j_call: TRBJ2-5; cdr3_aa: CASSGGGAQETQYF
v_call: TRBV20-1; cdr3_length: 14; j_call: TRBJ2-1; cdr3_aa: CSASPSSGRDEQFF
v_call: TRBV5-1; cdr3_length: 13; j_call: TRBJ2-7; cdr3_aa: CASSFSEPYEQYF
v_call: TRBV6-2/TRBV6-3; cdr3_length: 13; j_call: TRBJ1-1; cdr3_aa: CASSSQGYTEAFF
v_call: TRBV29-1; cdr3_length: 12; j_call: TRBJ2-3; cdr3_aa: CSVVLSTYTQYF
v_call: TRBV20-1; cdr3_length: 12; j_call: TRBJ1-6; cdr3_aa: CSARRPNSPLHF
v_call: TRBV20-1; cdr3_length: 15; j_call: TRBJ2-7; cdr3_aa: CSARDPSGRTYEQYF
v_call: TRBV5-1; cdr3_length: 13; j_call: TRBJ2-1; cdr3_aa: CASSSGTYNEQFF
v_call: TRBV29-1; cdr3_length: 14; j_call: TRBJ1-3; cdr3_aa: CSVEEGIAGNTIYF
v_call: TRBV20-1; cdr3_length: 12; j_call: TRBJ2-5; cdr3_aa: CSARGLVETQYF
v_call: TRBV7-2; cdr3_length: 14; j_call: TRBJ2-7; cdr3_aa: CASSLVGALHEQYF
v_call: TRBV5-1; cdr3_length: 14; j_call: TRBJ2-2; cdr3_aa: CASSLSPNTGELFF